Below are 28 T cell receptor beta chains sequenced from a single sample in a study of shared clonotypes between healthy human individuals. Repertoires were generated with immunoSEQ multiplex PCR, while TCRdb's copy carries only in-frame clones and drops some. The sample holds 2,500,000 or so clones, about nine tenths seen once. The sample consisted of naive CD4+ T cells from PBMCs. Documented subset: CD45RA+ positively selected. The source of these receptors is a man younger than 35 in good health. Some clones in this sample may be carry-over from other donors' samples.

The V call is TRBV6-5, the J call TRBJ2-7; 8 nucleotides match TRBD1. The germline CDR1 and CDR2 sequences are MNHEY and SVGAGI. The CDR3 loop spans 15 amino acids. The J segment lost 2 bases and the V segment lost 5 bases, leaving 8 bases of the junction unmatched. This CDR3 is CASSAKRTGPYEQYF. The CDR3 bases are TGTGCCAGCAGTGCTAAAAGGACAGGGCCCTACGAGCAGTACTTC.

The J gene is TRBJ2-5, the V gene TRBV29-1; D might be TRBD1 (5 bases). The CDR3 totals 13 residues. V was shortened by 8 bases and J by 5 bases, with 18 bases between the two germline ends. CDR1 is SQVTM and CDR2 is ANQGSEA in the germline V gene. The CDR3 protein is CSLRRQRGETQYF. CDR3 DNA sequence: TGCAGCCTACGACGACAGCGTGGGGAGACCCAGTACTTC.

This chain links TRBV27 with TRBJ2-3; maybe TRBD2 (6 bases). With 6 bases removed from V and 6 bases from J, the gap between germline ends came to 13 bases. CDR1 MNHEY and CDR2 SMNVEV come from the germline V gene (reference sequence). The CDR3 loop spans 13 amino acids. CDR3 sequence: CASRRRGGDTQYF. The CDR3 DNA reads as TGTGCCAGCAGGCGGCGGGGCGGGGATACGCAGTATTTT.

The gene calls are TRBV5-1 and TRBJ2-2, with TRBD2 matching over 15 bases. CDR1 and CDR2 (germline): SGHRS, YFSETQ. This CDR3 is built from 18 residues. The V and J ends lost 4 bases and 5 bases, in that order; junction bases with no gene match: 9. The CDR3 bases are TGCGCCAGCAGCCCAATGGGACTAGCGGGAGGAAGAACCGGGGAGCTGTTTTTT. It codes for CASSPMGLAGGRTGELFF.

The CDR3 region is CASSIGLAGGVTDTQYF. In DNA, the CDR3 is TGTGCCAGCAGTATCGGACTAGCGGGAGGGGTCACAGATACGCAGTATTTT. The chain links TRBV7-9 to TRBJ2-3; TRBD2 matches 15 bases. There are 17 residues in the CDR3. With 6 bases clipped from V and 2 bases from J, the junction kept 6 bases outside the gene matches. Germline-derived CDR1 and CDR2 are SEHNR and FQNEAQ (reference sequence). The whole variable domain, remainder taken from reference TRBV7-9 and TRBJ2-3, is DTGVSQNPRHKITKRGQNVTFRCDPISEHNRLYWYRQTLGQGPEFLTYFQNEAQLEKSRLLSDRFSAERPKGSFSTLEIQRTEQGDSAMYLCASSIGLAGGVTDTQYFGPGTRLTVL.

The chain recombines TRBV28 with TRBJ1-5; D gene ambiguous. CDR1 MDHEN and CDR2 SYDVKM come from the germline V gene. V dropped 6 bases and J dropped 4 bases, with 10 bases sitting between them. The CDR3 covers 13 residues. DNA for the CDR3: TGTGCCAGCAGCTCGCCCCTTAATCAGCCCCAGCATTTT. Encoded protein: CASSSPLNQPQHF.

This clone was found a few times. The chain has TRBV9 and TRBJ1-5, with D unclear. Trimming cost V 2 bases and J 7 bases, with 10 bases left between them. The CDR3 loop spans 13 amino acids. CDR1 and CDR2 from the germline V gene are SGDLS and YYNGEE. In DNA form, the CDR3 reads TGTGCCAGCAGCGTCAGTGTGAACCAGCCCCAGCATTTT. Encoded protein: CASSVSVNQPQHF.

As for this clone: Other DNA sequences in this specimen translate into the identical CDR3. V is TRBV7-2 and J is TRBJ2-5; 14 bases match TRBD2. The V segment lost 5 bases and the J segment 4 bases; nucleotides outside the gene matches: 6. CDR3 length: 16 amino acids. CDR1 SGHTA and CDR2 FQGNSA come from the germline V gene. As DNA, the CDR3 is TGTGCCAGCAGCCTGGGGACTAGCGGGAGCGGAGAGACCCAGTACTTC. Translating it yields CASSLGTSGSGETQYF.

There are a few counts of this clone. The rearrangement links TRBV12-5 to TRBJ1-1; D may be TRBD1 (6 bases). The V end was cut by 6 bases, the J end by 5 bases, with 13 bases between. Germline CDR1 reads LGHNT; CDR2 reads FRNRAP. This CDR3 region has 13 residues. This chain's CDR3 is CASGYRDYTEAFF. CDR3 in DNA: TGTGCTAGTGGCTACAGGGATTATACTGAAGCTTTCTTT.

This chain links TRBV6-5 with TRBJ2-7; possibly TRBD1 for D (5 bases). V lost 0 bases and J lost 3, with 9 bases in between. The V gene's germline CDR1 is MNHEY and CDR2 SVGAGI. The CDR3 has 14 amino acids. This CDR3 reads CASSYSQGFYEQYF. CDR3 bases: TGTGCCAGCAGTTACTCCCAGGGATTCTACGAGCAGTACTTC.

J is TRBJ2-5 and V is TRBV7-9; 7 nucleotides align to TRBD2. The CDR3 length is 13 residues. V lost 8 bases, J lost 3 bases, and 6 bases stayed unmatched. The V gene's germline CDR1 is SEHNR and CDR2 FQNEAQ (reference sequence). The CDR3 spells CASGSREKETQYF. The CDR3 bases are TGTGCCAGCGGATCGCGGGAGAAAGAGACCCAGTACTTC.

The rearrangement uses TRBV9 and TRBJ2-1, with D perhaps matching TRBD1 or TRBD2 (5 bases each). This CDR3 is 16 amino acids long. With 0 bases removed from V and 2 bases from J, the gap between germline ends came to 12 bases. CDR1 is SGDLS and CDR2 is YYNGEE in the germline V gene. The CDR3 is CASSVVGTQTYNEQFF. The CDR3, as DNA: TGTGCCAGCAGCGTAGTGGGGACGCAGACCTACAATGAGCAGTTCTTC.

V gene TRBV5-6 combines with J gene TRBJ2-1, with 7 bases that match TRBD2. Germline V CDR1 and CDR2: SGHDT, YYEEEE. The CDR3 is 16 amino acids. After removal of 4 bases from V and 7 bases from J, the junction contained 14 bases not matched to a gene. DNA for the CDR3: TGTGCCAGCAGCAACTCGGGCGGGGGTAATATTAATGAGCAGTTCTTC. Residues: CASSNSGGGNINEQFF.

Only one count was recorded for this clone. The V call is TRBV6-5, the J call TRBJ2-1, with a possible D match to TRBD1 (6 bases). Trimming took off 6 bases at V and 4 bases at J, with 10 bases between the two ends. CDR3 length equals 13 residues. Germline CDR1 MNHEY, CDR2 SVGAGI. The CDR3 sequence is CASSWDKYNEQFF. CDR3 sequence (DNA): TGTGCCAGCAGCTGGGACAAATACAATGAGCAGTTCTTC.

V gene TRBV19 combines with J gene TRBJ2-5; 7 nucleotides align to TRBD1. The V gene's germline CDR1 is LNHDA and CDR2 SQIVND (reference sequence). There are 14 residues in the CDR3. The trim removed 5 bases at V and 2 bases at J, leaving 5 bases unmatched. CDR3 sequence: CASSVGTAQETQYF. DNA for the CDR3: TGTGCCAGTAGTGTGGGGACAGCACAAGAGACCCAGTACTTC.

The chain has TRBV5-1 and TRBJ2-5; D is undetermined. This CDR3 is 12 amino acids long. The V and J ends lost 1 base and 4 bases respectively, with 5 bases between them. Germline CDR1 is SGHRS and CDR2 is YFSETQ. The CDR3 nucleotides read TGCGCCAGCAGCTTGTTGCGAGAGACCCAGTACTTC. Translating it yields CASSLLRETQYF.

The rearrangement joins TRBV28 to TRBJ1-6, with unresolved D. CDR1 and CDR2 from the germline V gene are MDHEN and SYDVKM. V was trimmed by 7 bases and J by 5 bases, leaving 12 bases between them. The CDR3 consists of 14 residues. The CDR3 reads CASTPTSDNSPLHF. CDR3 sequence (DNA): TGTGCCAGCACCCCCACGAGTGATAATTCACCCCTCCACTTT.

V usage is TRBV5-4 and J usage is TRBJ2-6, with D maybe TRBD1 (5 bases). With 0 bases removed from V and 4 bases from J, the gap between germline ends came to 8 bases. The CDR3 has 15 amino acids. Germline CDR1 and CDR2: SGHNT and YYREEE (reference sequence). The CDR3 sequence: CASSLARQGANVLTF. CDR3 nucleotide sequence: TGTGCCAGCAGCTTGGCGAGACAGGGGGCCAACGTCCTGACTTTC.

This chain links TRBV28 with TRBJ1-3, with 10 positions matching TRBD1. Germline V gene sequence: CDR1 MDHEN, CDR2 SYDVKM. The CDR3 covers 16 residues. With V trimmed by 4 bases and J by 5 bases, 8 bases remained unmatched. Written as DNA, the CDR3 is TGTGCCAGCAGTTCTGCCGGGACAGGGGACAGAAACACCATATATTTT. It is translated as CASSSAGTGDRNTIYF.

The V gene is TRBV5-1, the J gene TRBJ2-7, with 9 bases matching TRBD2. V lost 0 bases to trimming and J lost 4 bases; unmatched junction nucleotides: 17. This CDR3 region has 19 residues. Germline V gene sequence: CDR1 SGHRS, CDR2 YFSETQ. The CDR3 loop is CASSLAGSGAGGLSYEQYF. In DNA, the CDR3 is TGCGCCAGCAGCTTGGCCGGGTCTGGGGCGGGAGGGCTTTCGTACGAGCAGTACTTC.

This rearrangement joins TRBV5-4 to TRBJ2-1, with 7 bases identical to TRBD2. The germline gives CDR1 SGHNT, CDR2 YYREEE (reference sequence). V was clipped by 0 bases and J by 1 base; unmatched bases: 4. This CDR3 comprises 16 residues. In nucleotides, the CDR3 is TGTGCCAGCAGCTTGGCGCCTAGCGGATCCTACAATGAGCAGTTCTTC. Translated, it gives CASSLAPSGSYNEQFF.

This clone was seen a few times. The chain couples TRBV28 to TRBJ1-5; no clear D. CDR1 and CDR2 from the germline V gene are MDHEN and SYDVKM. V lost 6 bases and J 1 base, leaving 10 bases between the germline ends. The CDR3 is 14 amino acids. CDR3 protein: CASRYKGSNQPQHF. The CDR3 bases are TGTGCCAGCAGGTACAAAGGGAGCAATCAGCCCCAGCATTTT.

This rearrangement joins TRBV25-1 to TRBJ2-2; possible D gene TRBD1, 5 bases. There are 16 residues in the CDR3. Germline-derived CDR1 and CDR2 are MGHDK and SYGVNS. The V and J ends lost 9 bases and 0 bases respectively, with 17 bases between them. This chain's CDR3 is CASEETDSTNTGELFF. In nucleotides, the CDR3 is TGTGCCAGTGAGGAGACAGATTCTACGAACACCGGGGAGCTGTTTTTT.

The gene calls are TRBV6-1 and TRBJ2-1, with D possibly being TRBD2 (6 bases). Germline V gene sequence: CDR1 MNHNS, CDR2 SASEGT. The V end was cut by 4 bases, the J end by 1 base, with 14 bases between. The CDR3 has 16 amino acids. This chain's CDR3 is CASSGLGGISYNEQFF. The CDR3 bases are TGTGCCAGCAGTGGATTAGGCGGGATATCCTACAATGAGCAGTTCTTC.

The chain has TRBV27 and TRBJ1-5, with 7 nucleotides matching TRBD1. The germline gives CDR1 MNHEY, CDR2 SMNVEV (reference sequence). The CDR3 contains 13 residues. In DNA, the CDR3 is TGTGGCCGAACAGGGGCGGACAATCAGCCCCAGCATTTT. Its protein is CGRTGADNQPQHF.

The V gene is TRBV5-1, the J gene TRBJ2-1, with D possibly matching TRBD1 (5 bases). The germline V gene has CDR1 SGHRS and CDR2 YFSETQ. The CDR3 contains 14 residues. V lost 2 bases to trimming and J lost 5 bases, with 11 bases between them. The CDR3 here is CASSFWGSDNEQFF. CDR3 DNA: TGCGCCAGCAGCTTTTGGGGCAGCGACAATGAGCAGTTCTTC.

This rearrangement joins TRBV18 to TRBJ2-2; D gene uncertain. With 5 bases removed from V and 2 bases from J, the gap between germline ends came to 9 bases. The CDR3 length is 14 residues. In germline, CDR1 is KGHSH, CDR2 LQKENI. This chain's CDR3 is CASSIPPNTGELFF. The CDR3 region has the DNA TGTGCCAGCTCAATCCCCCCTAACACCGGGGAGCTGTTTTTT.

The rearrangement links TRBV6-5 to TRBJ2-7, with 7 bases matching TRBD1. Trimming removed 9 bases from V and 4 bases from J; junction bases left unmatched: 15. Germline values: CDR1 MNHEY, CDR2 SVGAGI. The CDR3 spans 15 residues. CDR3 DNA: TGTGCCAGTCGTTTGCTCGGGGACAGTCGTTACGAGCAGTACTTC. The encoded protein is CASRLLGDSRYEQYF.